This T cell receptor (beta chain) appears in the sequencing data of a study of OX40 agonist ivuxolimab in advanced cancers. CDR1 and CDR2 from the germline V gene are SGHVS and FNYEAQ. This CDR3 is built from 13 residues. V lost 5 bases, J lost 6 bases, and 13 bases lay in between. Profiled with immunoSEQ multiplex PCR; TCRdb holds only in-frame clones, not every one. The repertoire includes about 25,000 clones, 80% to 90% of them detected once, and 40% to 50% sits in the top ten. This material consisted of CD4+ or CD8+ T cells sorted from blood, taken in a trial of the OX40 agonist ivuxolimab. The chain is built from TRBV7-6 and TRBJ1-2; D might be TRBD1 (6 bases). This sequence originates from an adult with an advanced solid tumor such as melanoma, head and neck, liver or kidney cancer. CDR3 region: CASSPRDTNGYTF. DNA of the CDR3: TGTGCCAGCAGCCCACGGGACACGAATGGCTACACCTTC.